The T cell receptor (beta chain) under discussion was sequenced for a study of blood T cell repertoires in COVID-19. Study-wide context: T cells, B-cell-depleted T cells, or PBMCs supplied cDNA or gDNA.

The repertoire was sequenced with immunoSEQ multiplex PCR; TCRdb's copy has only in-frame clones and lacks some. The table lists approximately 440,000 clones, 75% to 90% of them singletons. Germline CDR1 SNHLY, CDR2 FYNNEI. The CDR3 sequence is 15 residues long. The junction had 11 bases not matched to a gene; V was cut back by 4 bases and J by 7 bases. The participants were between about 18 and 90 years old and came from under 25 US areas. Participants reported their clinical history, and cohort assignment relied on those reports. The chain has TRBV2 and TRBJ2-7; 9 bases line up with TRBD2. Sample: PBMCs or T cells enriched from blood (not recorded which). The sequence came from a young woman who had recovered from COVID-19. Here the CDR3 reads CASSVNGGGAREQYF. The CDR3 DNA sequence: TGTGCCAGCAGTGTGAATGGCGGGGGGGCGAGAGAGCAGTACTTC.